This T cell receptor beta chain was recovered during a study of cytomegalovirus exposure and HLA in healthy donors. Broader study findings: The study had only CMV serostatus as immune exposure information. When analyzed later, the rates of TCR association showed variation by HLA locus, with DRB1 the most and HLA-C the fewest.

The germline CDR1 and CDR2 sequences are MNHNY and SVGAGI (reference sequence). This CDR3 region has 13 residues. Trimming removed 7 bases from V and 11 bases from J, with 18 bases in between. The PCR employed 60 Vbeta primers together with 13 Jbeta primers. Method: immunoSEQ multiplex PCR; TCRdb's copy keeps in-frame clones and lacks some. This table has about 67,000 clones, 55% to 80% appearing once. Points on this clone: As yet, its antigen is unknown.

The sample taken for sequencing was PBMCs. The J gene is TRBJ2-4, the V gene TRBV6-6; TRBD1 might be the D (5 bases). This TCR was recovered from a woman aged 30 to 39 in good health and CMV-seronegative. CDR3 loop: CASNPTKGIVQYF. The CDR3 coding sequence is TGTGCCAGCAATCCCACTAAGGGGATTGTTCAGTACTTC.